The clone carrying this T cell receptor beta chain was detected only once. As yet, its antigen is unknown. Assay used: immunoSEQ multiplex PCR; TCRdb lists only in-frame clones, some missing. The data show 90,000 to 130,000 clones, roughly nine tenths seen once. The V gene lost 0 bases and the J gene lost 4 bases, with 13 bases spanning the gap. CDR3 length: 16 residues. The V gene's germline CDR1 is LGHNA and CDR2 YSLEER. These data belong to a study of cytomegalovirus exposure and HLA in healthy donors. About the study: The roughly 130 validation repertoires used the same platform as the 550 to 700 first-cohort repertoires (as reported by a later analysis).

The study, taken as a whole, reports: Usually a TCR sequence was rare, but some public TCRs were found in many donors. The study flagged roughly 160 TCR beta chains as cytomegalovirus-associated.

The sequenced sample was PBMCs. The chain employs TRBV4-3 and TRBJ2-1, with a possible D match to TRBD2 (6 bases). This TCR was sampled from a woman aged 18-29 years in good health and CMV-seronegative. DNA for the CDR3: TGCGCCAGCAGCCAAGAGAGGCTAGCGAGATACAATGAGCAGTTCTTC. Its protein is CASSQERLARYNEQFF.